This T cell receptor beta chain stems from a study of T cells in Graves' hyperthyroidism and ophthalmopathy. Looked up from germline, CDR1 is LNHDA and CDR2 is SQIVND (reference sequence). This CDR3 has 17 amino acids. Trimming cost V 5 bases and J 6 bases; bases outside gene matches: 9. From RNA transcripts, TCR beta CDR3 regions were amplified. TCR CDR3 regions were first amplified by RT-PCR with HTBI primers. TCRdb analysed the multiplex PCR reads with MiXCR anew, one entry per CDR3 protein. This sample has about 600,000 distinct CDR3 sequences, with approximately 14% found just once. The source material was blood. The chain links TRBV19 to TRBJ2-4, with TRBD2 matching 14 bases. This TCR was recovered from a young woman with Graves' ophthalmopathy. This chain's CDR3 is CASSAGLAGGPGNIQYF. CDR3 DNA sequence: TGTGCCAGTAGTGCCGGACTAGCGGGAGGCCCGGGAAACATTCAGTACTTC.